A single sample gave rise to the 28 T cell receptor beta chains below, sequenced in a study of tumor and adjacent non-tumor tissue in lung cancer. A modified ARM-PCR protocol with three rounds of nested PCR amplified TCRbeta. TCRdb reprocessed the multiplex PCR reads via MiXCR and lists one record per CDR3 protein. The profile shows about 76,000 distinct CDR3 sequences, 70% to 90% of them singletons. No cell sorting was done before RNA was extracted from the tissue. More than 3 cm separated this lung sample from the edge of the tumor. Material for sequencing was distant non-tumor lung tissue. All receptors derive from a man aged 55 to 70 with non-small cell lung cancer.

The gene calls are TRBV29-1 and TRBJ1-1; no definite D call. The CDR3 runs to 19 residues. Trimming left V 0 bases short and J 5 bases short, with 28 bases between. CDR1 is SQVTM and CDR2 is ANQGSEA in the germline V gene. As DNA, the CDR3 is TGCAGCGTTGAAGATAGATGCCTAAAAAAAAAGATAGTCAGGACTGAAGCTTTCTTT. Translation: CSVEDRCLKKKIVRTEAFF. The full variable domain, in which reference TRBV29-1 and TRBJ1-1 provide the parts outside the CDR3, is SAVISQKPSRDICQRGTSLTIQCQVDSQVTMMFWYRQQPGQSLTLIATANQGSEATYESGFVIDKFPISRPNLTFSTLTVSNMSPEDSSIYLCSVEDRCLKKKIVRTEAFFGQGTRLTVV.

The CDR3 here is CASSFKSGGGEETQYF. The CDR3 DNA sequence: TGTGCCAGCAGTTTTAAGTCCGGCGGGGGGGAGGAGACCCAGTACTTC. The gene calls are TRBV12-3 or TRBV12-4 and TRBJ2-5, with 9 positions matching TRBD2. The CDR3 contains 16 residues. V shed 3 bases, J shed 5 bases, and the junction held 10 bases outside the gene matches.

To note about this clonotype: This sequence may be a read error, since a much larger clone differs from it by one base. The rearrangement links TRBV7-2 to TRBJ1-6, with D unclear. CDR3 length: 14 amino acids. Germline V gene lookup returns CDR1 SGHTA and CDR2 FQGNSA. V was clipped by 1 base and J by 6 bases, with 7 bases between them. CDR3 sequence (DNA): TGTGCCAGCAGCTTAGAGACCAGTAATTCACCCCTCCACTTT. This codes for CASSLETSNSPLHF.

Concerning this clonotype: The DNA is omitted, as the CDR3 cannot be located on it reliably, and the CDR3 follows TCRdb's listing. The chain links TRBV20-1 to TRBJ1-2. The CDR3 has 13 residues if both end residues are counted. Germline lookup yields CDR1 DFQATT and CDR2 SNEGSKA (reference sequence). CDR3 in amino acids: CSVAPGTTGGYAF.

Comments on this clonotype: At one end the junction does not follow the germline gene, possibly because of a read error. V and J are TRBV11-1 and TRBJ2-1, with a weak D call TRBD2 (6 bases). There are 14 residues in the CDR3. Germline loops: CDR1 SGHAT, CDR2 FQDESV (reference sequence). CDR3 nucleotides: TGTGCCAGCGGCGTTTACGGGACCGGGGGTAAGCAATACTTC. Translation gives CASGVYGTGGKQYF.

The chain uses TRBV20-1 and TRBJ2-7; D unresolved. CDR1 is DFQATT, CDR2 SNEGSKA, per germline (reference sequence). The CDR3 consists of 16 residues. The germline V and J ends were trimmed by 0 bases and 4 bases, with 19 bases remaining between them. CDR3 residues: CSARDLKAQEAYEQYF. In DNA form, the CDR3 reads TGCAGTGCTAGAGACCTCAAGGCTCAAGAAGCATACGAGCAGTACTTC.

As for this clonotype: This is likely a read error, given that the CDR3 carries no conserved phenylalanine or tryptophan at its end. This chain joins TRBV11-2 and TRBJ2-6; D is unresolved. Trimming took off 1 base at V and 0 bases at J, with 16 bases between the two ends. This CDR3 region has 19 residues. The germline gives CDR1 SGHAT, CDR2 FQNNGV. CDR3 sequence reads: CASSLVPKDRLSGANVLTL. CDR3 DNA sequence: TGTGCCAGCAGCTTAGTTCCAAAGGATAGGCTCTCTGGGGCCAACGTCCTGACTTTA.

The gene calls are TRBV11-2 and TRBJ2-5, with D perhaps matching TRBD2 (7 bases). Germline CDR1 and CDR2: SGHAT and FQNNGV. This CDR3 region has 16 residues. V was shortened by 4 bases and J by 9 bases, with 24 bases between the two germline ends. In nucleotides, the CDR3 is TGTGCCAGCAGCTCCACAGTGGGGGGGCCAGAGGAGGCCCAGTACTTC. Amino acids: CASSSTVGGPEEAQYF.

The CDR3 bases are TGTCTCAGCAGCTTAGAGGCAGGGCGGACTGAAGCTTTCTTT. This encodes CLSSLEAGRTEAFF. This rearrangement joins TRBV11-1 to TRBJ1-1, with a weak D call TRBD1 (5 bases). CDR1 SGHAT and CDR2 FQDESV come from the germline V gene (reference sequence). This CDR3 comprises 14 residues.

The chain employs TRBV4-1 and TRBJ2-1, with D tentatively TRBD2 (6 bases). The DNA end is a closer match to TRBJ2-7, so the J assignment may be wrong. The CDR3 length is 15 residues. The V gene's germline CDR1 is MGHRA and CDR2 YSYEKL. Here the CDR3 reads CASSQDNSGYNEQYF. The CDR3 DNA reads as TGCGCCAGCAGCCAAGATAATAGCGGCTACAATGAGCAGTACTTC.

In the case of this clonotype: Mismatch with germline at one junction end may stem from a read error. The genes are TRBV6-6 and TRBJ2-7, with D perhaps TRBD2 (5 bases). The CDR3 is made up of 13 amino acids. Germline loops: CDR1 MNHNY, CDR2 SVGAGI (reference sequence). Here the CDR3 DNA reads TGTGCCAGCGGTTACTCCGGGGACTACGAGCAGTACTTC. This sequence encodes CASGYSGDYEQYF.

Comments on this clonotype: This is likely a read error, given that the CDR3 carries no conserved phenylalanine or tryptophan at its end. CDR3 coding DNA: TGCAGGGTTGGGGCCGGCAAGAATGAAAAACTGTTTCTT. This sequence encodes CRVGAGKNEKLFL. V and J are TRBV29-1 and TRBJ1-4; D possibly corresponds to TRBD1 (5 bases). Germline V gene lookup returns CDR1 SQVTM and CDR2 ANQGSEA. The CDR3 is made up of 13 amino acids.

The CDR3 is CASSLWEDTQYF. The CDR3 region has the DNA TGTGCCAGCAGTTTATGGGAAGATACGCAGTATTTT. The gene calls are TRBV12-3 or TRBV12-4 and TRBJ2-3; D remains unclear. CDR3 size: 12 residues. V lost 2 bases, J lost 5 bases, and 5 bases lay in between.

A remark on this clonotype: Here the CDR3 omits its conserved ending phenylalanine or tryptophan, so a read error is the likely source. This rearrangement joins TRBV11-2 to TRBJ1-6; no clear D gene. Germline CDR1 reads SGHAT; CDR2 reads FQNNGV. The CDR3 extends over 15 amino acids. CDR3 residues: CAGSLDRRYNSPLHL. The DNA for the CDR3 is TGTGCCGGCAGCTTAGATAGAAGATATAATTCACCCCTCCACCTT.

Notes on this clonotype: At one end the junction does not follow the germline gene, possibly because of a read error. This sequence joins TRBV6-6 and TRBJ1-5; D not resolved. Germline CDR1 is MNHNY and CDR2 is SVGAGI (reference sequence). There are 14 residues in the CDR3. The CDR3 is CASSYNHNDQPQHF. The CDR3 nucleotides are TGTGCCAGCAGTTACAATCACAACGATCAGCCCCAGCATTTC.

A note on this clonotype: One end of the junction is discordant with germline, which a read error may explain. The J gene is TRBJ2-7, the V gene TRBV28; D is perhaps TRBD1 (5 bases). CDR1 and CDR2 from the germline V gene are MDHEN and SYDVKM. The CDR3 has 13 residues. Here the CDR3 DNA reads TGTGCCAGCAGTTTTCGACAGATCTACGTGCAGTACTTC. This translates into CASSFRQIYVQYF.

In the case of this clonotype: One junction end does not reproduce the germline sequence, and a read error may be involved. J is TRBJ2-5 and V is TRBV20-1; D gene ambiguous. Germline values: CDR1 DFQATT, CDR2 SNEGSKA (reference sequence). There are 14 residues in the CDR3. CDR3 protein: CSSRLALTSETQCF. The CDR3 coding sequence is TGCAGCTCTAGACTCGCCCTCACTTCGGAGACCCAGTGCTTC.

The genes are TRBV6-5 and TRBJ2-7, with 11 bases that match TRBD2. Germline assignment: CDR1 MNHEY and CDR2 SVGAGI. Losses at the gene ends were 2 bases for V and 3 bases for J; bases not matched to a gene: 18. This CDR3 spans 20 amino acids. Here the CDR3 reads CASSYAHPGTSGSEGYEQYF. In DNA form, the CDR3 reads TGTGCCAGCAGTTACGCGCACCCAGGGACTAGCGGCTCAGAGGGCTACGAGCAGTACTTC.

DNA for the CDR3: TGCAGTGCCGTCGACAGATGCAATCAGCCTCAGTATTTT. This codes for CSAVDRCNQPQYF. The chain uses TRBV20-1 and TRBJ1-5; tentative D call: TRBD1 (5 bases). The J call is in doubt because the DNA end fits TRBJ2-3 better. Germline lookup yields CDR1 DFQATT and CDR2 SNEGSKA (reference sequence). The CDR3 length is 13 residues.

About this clonotype: The conserved closing phenylalanine or tryptophan is absent in this CDR3, likely reflecting a read error. The rearrangement links TRBV5-4 to TRBJ1-1; no clear D gene. Germline CDR1 SGHNT, CDR2 YYREEE (reference sequence). The CDR3 is 13 residues long. The CDR3 bases are TGTGTCAGCAGCTTAGGGCAGGTCACTGAAGCTTTCTTA. It yields the protein CVSSLGQVTEAFL.

Concerning this clonotype itself: The junction does not match germline at one end; this may be a read error. V and J are TRBV6-5 and TRBJ1-2; the D is unclear. Germline V gives CDR1 MNHEY, CDR2 SVGAGI. CDR3 size: 13 residues. CDR3 residues: CASSYSGSYGYTF. CDR3 nucleotide sequence: TGTGCCAGCAGTTACTCTGGCTCATATGGTTACACCTTC.

This clonotype was counted ten times or more. This chain uses TRBV10-2 with TRBJ2-7; 9 bases match TRBD1. The CDR3 length is 16 residues. The V segment lost 5 bases and the J segment 4 bases; nucleotides outside the gene matches: 12. Germline values: CDR1 WSHSY, CDR2 SAAADI. CDR3 amino acids: CASSFAGTGNRYEQYF. In DNA, the CDR3 is TGCGCCAGCAGTTTCGCCGGGACAGGGAATAGGTACGAGCAGTACTTC.

This chain joins TRBV9 and TRBJ2-1; 9 bases agree with TRBD2. Germline V gene lookup returns CDR1 SGDLS and CDR2 YYNGEE. Losses at the gene ends were 6 bases for V and 4 bases for J; bases not matched to a gene: 8. The CDR3 is 15 residues long. The CDR3 protein is CASNLGGRGYNEQFF. CDR3 nucleotide sequence: TGTGCCAGCAACCTTGGCGGGAGGGGATACAATGAGCAGTTCTTC.

This clonotype is labeled as medium-sized. V gene TRBV11-2 combines with J gene TRBJ2-7; no definite D call. Germline loops: CDR1 SGHAT, CDR2 FQNNGV. V was shortened by 0 bases and J by 8 bases, with 20 bases between the two germline ends. The CDR3 consists of 16 residues. CDR3 DNA sequence: TGTGCCAGCAGCTTAGAGGTGGTGGCGTCCCCGAGGCAGCAGTACTTC. This codes for CASSLEVVASPRQQYF.

Worth noting for this clonotype: The junction does not match germline at one end; this may be a read error. The V and J genes are TRBV7-8 and TRBJ2-5, with no clear D. Germline V CDR1 and CDR2: SGHVS, FQNEAQ. The CDR3 has 15 amino acids. Written as DNA, the CDR3 is TGTGCCAGCAGCTTAGGACATAGGTACCAAGAGACCCAGCACTTC. Protein: CASSLGHRYQETQHF.

This clonotype was counted at least ten times. This chain joins TRBV4-2 and TRBJ2-3; TRBD1 is a possible D gene (6 bases). CDR1 is LGHNA, CDR2 YNFKEQ, per germline. This CDR3 is built from 16 residues. V was pared by 0 bases and J by 1 base, with 11 bases between. DNA of the CDR3: TGTGCCAGCAGCCAAGATATGGCAGGGGGCACAGATACGCAGTATTTT. Its translation is CASSQDMAGGTDTQYF.

On this clonotype itself: A much larger clone lies one base from this, so it may be a read error. The chain links TRBV24-1 to TRBJ1-1, with D possibly matching TRBD1 (5 bases). Germline assignment: CDR1 KGHDR and CDR2 SFDVKD. The CDR3 runs to 12 residues. The CDR3 sequence is CTTSDRGQEAFF. CDR3 bases: TGTACCACCAGTGATCGAGGACAAGAGGCTTTCTTT.

V usage is TRBV5-6 and J usage is TRBJ2-7, with D possibly being TRBD1 (6 bases). The CDR3 spans 16 residues. Germline V gene data show CDR1 as SGHDT and CDR2 as YYEEEE. The CDR3 region is CVTSLAAGALTFEQYF. The DNA for the CDR3 is TGTGTCACCAGCTTGGCCGCAGGGGCGTTAACTTTCGAGCAGTACTTC.